The rows below give T cell receptor beta chains drawn from one sample of a study of human T cells and chemical hapten exposure. TCRdb recomputed calls from the RACE reads with MiXCR, one row per CDR3 protein. The sample holds about 380,000 distinct CDR3 sequences; about 6% are singletons and the top ten take roughly 5.4%. The input for sequencing was whole blood, taken in connection with sensitization to the hapten diphenylcyclopropenone (DPC). These receptors all stem from a woman between 18 and 29 years old with alopecia areata. Some clones in this sample may be carry-over from other donors' samples. Both conserved end residues are part of each CDR3. A D gene is named only where the DNA matches it firmly. Size is stated for part of the rows, as once, few or many counts, or as a class when the clone is expanded.

>many|TRBV6-5|-|TRBJ2-3
CASRGLPGADTQYF
TGTGCCAGCAGAGGACTCCCGGGGGCAGATACGCAGTATTTT
>many|TRBV6-5|-|TRBJ1-6
CASSEHRGSDNSPLHF
TGTGCCAGCAGTGAGCACCGGGGGTCGGATAATTCACCCCTCCACTTT
>-|TRBV29-1|-|TRBJ1-3
CSVGLPPGTIYF
TGCAGCGTTGGCCTGCCGCCGGGAACCATATATTTT
>-|TRBV12-3/TRBV12-4|-|TRBJ1-2
CASSQQVDYCYTF
TGTGCCAGCAGTCAACAGGTTGACTATTGCTACACCTTC
>-|TRBV28|-|TRBJ1-2
CASSLGATGLANYGYTF
TGTGCCAGCAGTCTGGGAGCCACAGGTTTAGCTAACTATGGCTACACCTTC
>-|TRBV7-8|-|TRBJ2-7
CASSLVVSYEQYF
TGTGCCAGCAGCTTAGTGGTGTCCTACGAGCAGTACTTC
>few|TRBV6-5|-|TRBJ2-5
CASSSWDKKQETQYF
TGTGCCAGCAGTAGCTGGGACAAGAAACAAGAGACCCAGTACTTC
>few|TRBV7-8|TRBD2|TRBJ2-1
CASIVAGTSPKRKFF
TGTGCCAGCATCGTTGCCGGGACTAGCCCTAAAAGAAAGTTCTTC
>-|TRBV27|-|TRBJ1-6
CASREAGENSPLHF
TGTGCCAGCAGAGAAGCAGGAGAGAATTCACCCCTCCACTTT
>many|TRBV6-5|-|TRBJ1-5
CASSGPEWQPQHF
TGTGCCAGCAGTGGACCGGAATGGCAGCCCCAGCATTTT
>many|TRBV20-1|TRBD1|TRBJ2-6
CSADRGSGANVLTF
TGCAGTGCTGACAGGGGTTCTGGGGCCAACGTCCTGACTTTC
>many|TRBV4-2|TRBD1|TRBJ2-7
CASSQDLTLGDRTVYEQYF
TGTGCCAGCAGCCAAGATCTTACTCTCGGGGACAGGACCGTCTACGAGCAGTACTTC
>many|TRBV6-1|TRBD1|TRBJ1-2
CASSEGGTGIGYTF
TGTGCCAGCAGTGAAGGCGGGACAGGGATCGGCTACACCTTC
>many|TRBV7-9|-|TRBJ2-3
CASSLGSQGRTDTQYF
TGTGCCAGCAGCTTAGGTTCCCAGGGACGCACAGATACGCAGTATTTT
>few|TRBV4-3|-|TRBJ1-2
CASSQEFQDPYGYTF
TGCGCCAGCAGCCAAGAGTTCCAAGACCCCTATGGCTACACCTTC
>many|TRBV6-6|-|TRBJ1-2
CASSYSAAANYGYTF
TGTGCCAGCAGTTACTCGGCCGCTGCTAACTATGGCTACACCTTC
>few|TRBV29-1|-|TRBJ1-4
CSAGMGEKLFF
TGCAGCGCCGGCATGGGCGAAAAACTGTTTTTT
>-|TRBV27|TRBD1|TRBJ1-2
CARDRDRLAPNYGYTF
TGTGCCAGAGACCGGGACAGACTCGCCCCTAACTATGGCTACACCTTC
>-|TRBV9|-|TRBJ1-5
CASSVGGERQPQHF
TGTGCCAGCAGCGTAGGAGGGGAAAGGCAGCCCCAGCATTTT
>few|TRBV7-6|-|TRBJ2-7
CASSLSQTSSYEQYF
TGTGCCAGCAGCTTATCCCAGACAAGCTCCTACGAGCAGTACTTC
>-|TRBV5-1|TRBD1|TRBJ1-2
CASSPEPGTGLSWTF
TGCGCCAGCAGCCCTGAACCCGGGACAGGTTTATCGTGGACCTTC
>-|TRBV3-1|-|TRBJ2-3
CASSRLDSGTQYF
TGTGCCAGCAGCCGTCTAGATTCGGGTACGCAGTATTTT
>few|TRBV4-1|-|TRBJ2-4
CASSPLPPPAKNIQYF
TGCGCCAGCAGCCCCCTCCCCCCCCCAGCCAAAAACATTCAGTACTTC
>many|TRBV7-8|TRBD1|TRBJ1-1
CAVTGVNTEAFF
TGTGCAGTAACAGGGGTGAACACTGAAGCTTTCTTT
>-|TRBV6-2/TRBV6-3|TRBD2|TRBJ2-1
CASGTSNEQFF
TGTGCCAGCGGGACTAGCAATGAGCAGTTCTTC
>many|TRBV20-1|-|TRBJ1-5
CSARGSGLSQPQHF
TGCAGTGCTAGAGGTTCAGGGCTAAGTCAGCCCCAGCATTTT
>few|TRBV4-1|TRBD1|TRBJ2-2
CASSHPGQSNTGELFF
TGCGCCAGCAGCCACCCGGGACAGAGTAACACCGGGGAGCTGTTTTTT
>few|TRBV6-6|-|TRBJ1-5
CAIGGSQPQHF
TGTGCCATCGGGGGGAGTCAGCCCCAGCATTTT
>-|TRBV20-1|TRBD2|TRBJ2-3
CSARVSAGAYTDTQYF
TGCAGTGCTAGAGTTTCAGCGGGGGCCTACACAGATACGCAGTATTTT
>many|TRBV7-2|-|TRBJ1-2
CASSLGIRGSLYGYTF
TGTGCCAGCAGCTTAGGAATCAGGGGATCCCTCTATGGCTACACCTTC
>many|TRBV7-3|-|TRBJ1-5
CASSFGGLGIHSNQPQHF
TGTGCCAGCAGCTTTGGGGGCCTCGGGATTCATAGCAATCAGCCCCAGCATTTT
>-|TRBV10-3|TRBD1|TRBJ1-2
CAILGGLRYGYTF
TGTGCCATCTTAGGGGGCTTAAGATATGGCTACACCTTC
>many|TRBV9|TRBD2|TRBJ2-3
CASSTDGLAGATDTQYF
TGTGCCAGCAGCACCGACGGACTAGCGGGGGCCACAGATACGCAGTATTTT
>-|TRBV6-2/TRBV6-3|TRBD2|TRBJ2-1
CASAQGLEYNEQFF
TGTGCCAGCGCCCAGGGACTAGAGTACAATGAGCAGTTCTTC
>few|TRBV25-1|-|TRBJ1-2
CASSFRPGPSPPYGYTF
TGTGCCAGCAGTTTTAGACCGGGACCATCCCCTCCCTATGGCTACACCTTC
>-|TRBV29-1|-|TRBJ2-6
CSVEDPAEISGANVLTF
TGCAGCGTTGAAGATCCGGCGGAGATCTCTGGGGCCAACGTCCTGACTTTC
>-|TRBV6-2/TRBV6-3|TRBD2|TRBJ2-7
CASSSHGGSSSYEQYF
TGTGCCAGCAGTTCACACGGGGGGTCGAGCTCCTACGAGCAGTACTTC
>-|TRBV3-1|-|TRBJ2-5
CASSQGQAFQETQYF
TGTGCCAGCAGCCAAGGACAGGCTTTTCAAGAGACCCAGTACTTC
>-|TRBV29-1|-|TRBJ2-5
CSVDRGPDYQETQYF
TGCAGCGTTGATAGGGGACCAGACTACCAAGAGACCCAGTACTTC
>many|TRBV6-6|TRBD1|TRBJ1-1
CASSARGQGARTEAFF
TGTGCCAGCAGTGCCCGAGGACAGGGGGCTCGCACTGAAGCTTTCTTT
>-|TRBV6-2/TRBV6-3|-|TRBJ2-3
CASSLDVASIADTQYF
TGTGCCAGCAGTCTCGATGTGGCTAGCATCGCAGATACGCAGTATTTT
>few|TRBV7-9|-|TRBJ2-1
CASSFSPGGTYNEQFF
TGTGCCAGCAGCTTTTCCCCCGGGGGCACCTACAATGAGCAGTTCTTC
>many|TRBV9|TRBD1|TRBJ1-1
CASSARYQGETEAFF
TGTGCCAGCAGCGCCCGGTACCAGGGGGAGACTGAAGCTTTCTTT
>many|TRBV7-2|TRBD2|TRBJ2-3
CASSVSGGAPDTQYF
TGTGCCAGCAGCGTTAGCGGGGGGGCCCCAGATACGCAGTATTTT
>many|TRBV6-1|-|TRBJ1-2
CASSEAPDRLYGYTF
TGTGCCAGCAGTGAAGCCCCGGACAGACTCTATGGCTACACCTTC
>many|TRBV5-3|-|TRBJ1-2
CARTGGNYGYTF
TGTGCAAGAACGGGGGGCAACTATGGCTACACCTTC